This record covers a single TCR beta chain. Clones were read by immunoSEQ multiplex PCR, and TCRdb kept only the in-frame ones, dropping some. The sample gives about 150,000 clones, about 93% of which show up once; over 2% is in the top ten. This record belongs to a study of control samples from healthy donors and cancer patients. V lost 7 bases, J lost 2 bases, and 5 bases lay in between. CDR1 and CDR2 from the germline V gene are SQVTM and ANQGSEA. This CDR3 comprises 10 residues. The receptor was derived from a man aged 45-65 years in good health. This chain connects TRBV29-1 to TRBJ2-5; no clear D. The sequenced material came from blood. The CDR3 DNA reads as TGCAGCGCCGGACAAGAGACCCAGTACTTC. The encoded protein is CSAGQETQYF. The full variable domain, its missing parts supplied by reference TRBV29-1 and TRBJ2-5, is SAVISQKPSRDICQRGTSLTIQCQVDSQVTMMFWYRQQPGQSLTLIATANQGSEATYESGFVIDKFPISRPNLTFSTLTVSNMSPEDSSIYLCSAGQETQYFGPGTRLLVL.